Each of the 8 T cell receptor beta chains below was sequenced from the same sample in a study of cytotoxic CD8 clonotypes in ibrutinib-treated CLL. Only in-frame clones appear in the TCRdb table, and some are missing; sequencing was by immunoSEQ multiplex PCR. The data contain 150,000 to 200,000 clones, more than 70% of them singletons. Sequencing used PBMCs, obtained at disease progression, from a patient treated with ibrutinib. Every receptor here comes from a human donor with chronic lymphocytic leukemia.

The V call is TRBV9, the J call TRBJ1-5, with a possible D match to TRBD1 (5 bases). The germline CDR1 and CDR2 sequences are SGDLS and YYNGEE. CDR3 length equals 14 residues. The V gene lost 6 bases and the J gene lost 0 bases, with 10 bases spanning the gap. In DNA form, the CDR3 reads TGTGCCAGCAACCCAGGGAGTAGCAATCAGCCCCAGCATTTT. The encoded protein is CASNPGSSNQPQHF.

This sequence joins TRBV10-2 and TRBJ2-5; TRBD2 matches 10 bases. The CDR3 covers 16 residues. V dropped 0 bases and J dropped 4; count of bases not matched to a gene: 5. Germline CDR1 and CDR2: WSHSY and SAAADI. The DNA of the CDR3 is TGCGCCAGCAGTGAGTCAGGAGCGGGAGGGGGAGAGACCCAGTACTTC. Translating gives CASSESGAGGGETQYF.

This chain links TRBV2 with TRBJ2-5, with 11 bases matching TRBD1. V was pared by 7 bases and J by 5 bases, with 3 bases of the junction left unmatched. Germline lookup yields CDR1 SNHLY and CDR2 FYNNEI. There are 13 residues in the CDR3. CDR3 loop: CASNGQGAETQYF. The CDR3 DNA is TGTGCCAGCAACGGACAGGGGGCCGAGACCCAGTACTTC.

The chain uses TRBV5-1 and TRBJ1-1, with a weak D call TRBD1 (6 bases). Germline-derived CDR1 and CDR2 are SGHRS and YFSETQ. V was pared by 3 bases and J by 6 bases, with 18 bases between. The CDR3 sequence is 15 residues long. CDR3 amino acids: CASSSETQGWSEAFF. CDR3 bases: TGCGCCAGCAGCTCGGAAACACAGGGATGGTCTGAAGCTTTCTTT.

This chain uses TRBV7-2 with TRBJ2-1; 8 bases are shared with TRBD2. Germline V gene data show CDR1 as SGHTA and CDR2 as FQGNSA. CDR3 length: 14 amino acids. V gave up 1 base and J gave up 9 bases; unmatched junction bases: 5. CDR3: CASSLGLAITEQFF. The CDR3, as DNA: TGTGCCAGCAGCTTAGGACTAGCGATTACTGAGCAGTTCTTC. The full variable domain, in which reference TRBV7-2 and TRBJ2-1 provide the parts outside the CDR3, is GAGVSQSPSNKVTEKGKDVELRCDPISGHTALYWYRQSLGQGLEFLIYFQGNSAPDKSGLPSDRFSAERTGGSVSTLTIQRTQQEDSAVYLCASSLGLAITEQFFGPGTRLTVL.

The chain couples TRBV28 to TRBJ2-1; D call uncertain. This CDR3 has 15 amino acids. Germline-derived CDR1 and CDR2 are MDHEN and SYDVKM. Deletions cut 7 bases from V and 2 bases from J, with 15 bases between. The chain's CDR3 is CASTTRLGPYNEQFF. CDR3 nucleotides: TGTGCCAGCACCACAAGGTTGGGTCCCTACAATGAGCAGTTCTTC.

The chain couples TRBV7-9 to TRBJ1-2, with TRBD1 as a possible D gene (5 bases). CDR3 length equals 15 residues. Between the trimmed V and J ends, which lost 5 bases and 8 bases, there was a span of 21 bases. Germline loops: CDR1 SEHNR, CDR2 FQNEAQ (reference sequence). CDR3 DNA sequence: TGTGCCAGCAGCCCCTCGGGCAGCGGGGCTGGGGGCTACACCTTC. The encoded protein is CASSPSGSGAGGYTF.

This clone was observed a handful of times. The J gene is TRBJ2-7, the V gene TRBV11-3, with 12 bases fitting TRBD1. V was pared by 3 bases and J by 1 base, with 13 bases of the junction left unmatched. This CDR3 has 19 amino acids. Germline CDR1 and CDR2: SGHNT and YENEEA. CDR3 sequence: CASSFGAGTGGSVSYEQYF. For the CDR3, the DNA is TGTGCCAGCAGCTTTGGGGCCGGGACAGGGGGCTCCGTGTCCTACGAGCAGTACTTC.